This T cell receptor beta chain was identified in a study of tumor-infiltrating lymphocytes in oesophageal squamous cell carcinoma. From the PCR reads, TCRdb called clonotypes with MiXCR, one entry per CDR3 protein. The sample has just under 20,000 distinct CDR3 sequences; 35% to 50% are singletons. Per germline, CDR1 MNHGY and CDR2 SAAAGT. The length of the CDR3 is 15 residues. With 6 bases clipped from V and 7 bases from J, the junction kept 14 bases outside the gene matches. The V gene is TRBV6-8, the J gene TRBJ2-7, with 8 bases that match TRBD1. The receptor was derived from a male donor with esophageal squamous cell carcinoma. Sample: esophageal tumor tissue. The CDR3 reads CASRRTGFEFNEQYF. The CDR3 coding sequence is TGTGCCAGCAGGAGGACAGGGTTCGAGTTCAATGAGCAGTACTTC.